This entry lists 12 T cell receptor beta chains sequenced from one sample in a study of blood T cell repertoires in COVID-19. Clones were sequenced by immunoSEQ multiplex PCR, and TCRdb holds only the in-frame ones, with some missing. The table has 75,000 to 80,000 clones, 88% seen once. Sequencing was done on a sample of peripheral blood. These receptors came from a human donor in a cohort sampled during active COVID-19.

The sample holds a few counts of this clone. The V gene is TRBV5-1, the J gene TRBJ2-2; TRBD2 might be the D (5 bases). Germline lookup yields CDR1 SGHRS and CDR2 YFSETQ. The CDR3 spans 15 residues. V was clipped by 0 bases and J by 5 bases, with 11 bases between them. The CDR3 bases are TGCGCCAGCAGCTTGGGTGCTAGAGGGACCGGGGAGCTGTTTTTT. Amino acid sequence: CASSLGARGTGELFF. Full variable domain (remainder filled in from reference TRBV5-1 and TRBJ2-2): KAGVTQTPRYLIKTRGQQVTLSCSPISGHRSVSWYQQTPGQGLQFLFEYFSETQRNKGNFPGRFSGRQFSNSRSEMNVSTLELGDSALYLCASSLGARGTGELFFGEGSRLTVL.

This clone was observed a few times. The J gene is TRBJ1-4, the V gene TRBV30, with 10 bases that match TRBD1. With V trimmed by 2 bases and J by 6 bases, 12 bases remained unmatched. Germline loops: CDR1 GTSNPN, CDR2 SVGIG (reference sequence). The CDR3 runs to 17 residues. The chain's CDR3 is CAWSRLKGDRGDEKLFF. CDR3 bases: TGTGCCTGGAGTCGACTAAAGGGGGACAGGGGTGATGAAAAACTGTTTTTT.

V and J are TRBV28 and TRBJ2-7; TRBD2 matches 8 bases. Germline V gene sequence: CDR1 MDHEN, CDR2 SYDVKM. V shed 7 bases, J shed 3 bases, and the junction held 11 bases outside the gene matches. This CDR3 has 15 amino acids. CDR3 protein: CASNQPGLDHYEQYF. For the CDR3, the DNA is TGTGCCAGCAACCAACCGGGACTAGATCACTACGAGCAGTACTTC. Full variable domain (missing parts from reference TRBV28 and TRBJ2-7): DVKVTQSSRYLVKRTGEKVFLECVQDMDHENMFWYRQDPGLGLRLIYFSYDVKMKEKGDIPEGYSVSREKKERFSLILESASTNQTSMYLCASNQPGLDHYEQYFGPGTRLTVT.

V usage is TRBV5-4 and J usage is TRBJ2-1, with TRBD1 matching over 8 bases. This CDR3 is 14 amino acids long. V shed 3 bases, J shed 9 bases, and the junction held 8 bases outside the gene matches. The germline V gene encodes CDR1 SGHNT and CDR2 YYREEE (reference sequence). CDR3 residues: CASSSPGTGTEQFF. DNA of the CDR3: TGTGCCAGCAGCTCCCCCGGGACAGGTACTGAGCAGTTCTTC.

The table lists this clone with a few counts. The genes are TRBV5-1 and TRBJ2-1; 9 positions agree with TRBD1. Germline-derived CDR1 and CDR2 are SGHRS and YFSETQ. V shed 2 bases and J 4 bases; nucleotides not matched to a gene: 7. The CDR3 totals 16 residues. Here the CDR3 DNA reads TGCGCCAGCAGCTTCAACGCCGGGACAGGGTACAATGAGCAGTTCTTC. Translating it yields CASSFNAGTGYNEQFF. Together with reference TRBV5-1 and TRBJ2-1, the CDR3 gives the full variable domain: KAGVTQTPRYLIKTRGQQVTLSCSPISGHRSVSWYQQTPGQGLQFLFEYFSETQRNKGNFPGRFSGRQFSNSRSEMNVSTLELGDSALYLCASSFNAGTGYNEQFFGPGTRLTVL.

The chain is built from TRBV10-3 and TRBJ1-5; TRBD1 aligns across 8 bases. Germline loops: CDR1 ENHRY, CDR2 SYGVKD. Germline trimming cut 6 bases from V and 4 bases from J; bases unmatched to any gene: 8. CDR3 length: 15 residues. CDR3 nucleotides: TGTGCCATCAGAGATTCAGGGGGCGAAAATCAGCCCCAGCATTTT. Protein product: CAIRDSGGENQPQHF.

The V call is TRBV7-8, the J call TRBJ2-2, with D perhaps TRBD1 (6 bases). Germline CDR1 SGHVS, CDR2 FQNEAQ. The length of the CDR3 is 16 residues. Trimming stripped 5 bases from V and 6 bases from J, with 19 bases between. In DNA form, the CDR3 reads TGTGCCAGCAGCGGTAGTGGGGGCTTGGGCGCCGGGGAGCTGTTTTTT. It codes for CASSGSGGLGAGELFF.

Written as DNA, the CDR3 is TGTGCCAGCAGCTTGCCCCCGGGTTTTGCTGGCTACACCTTC. Residues: CASSLPPGFAGYTF. This chain joins TRBV5-4 and TRBJ1-2; D not certain. The CDR3 totals 14 residues. V lost 1 base, J lost 7 bases, and 14 bases lay in between. CDR1 and CDR2 (germline): SGHNT, YYREEE (reference sequence).

V usage is TRBV27 and J usage is TRBJ2-7; 9 bases map to TRBD2. With 6 bases clipped from V and 0 bases from J, the junction kept 6 bases outside the gene matches. Germline V gives CDR1 MNHEY, CDR2 SMNVEV (reference sequence). The CDR3 runs to 15 residues. The CDR3 nucleotides read TGTGCCAGCAGCCCCGGGACTAGCAGCTCCTACGAGCAGTACTTC. It is translated as CASSPGTSSSYEQYF.

This sequence joins TRBV7-9 and TRBJ2-1; 9 positions agree with TRBD1. The germline gives CDR1 SEHNR, CDR2 FQNEAQ (reference sequence). Trimming cost V 1 base and J 6 bases; bases outside gene matches: 1. The CDR3 runs to 14 residues. The CDR3 sequence: CASSLGDRANEQFF. For the CDR3, the DNA is TGTGCCAGCAGCTTAGGGGACAGGGCCAATGAGCAGTTCTTC.

The chain has TRBV5-1 and TRBJ2-7; D is unresolved. This CDR3 is built from 13 residues. With 0 bases removed from V and 1 base from J, the gap between germline ends came to 5 bases. Germline loops: CDR1 SGHRS, CDR2 YFSETQ. The CDR3 reads CASSLDQSYEQYF. The CDR3 nucleotides read TGCGCCAGCAGCTTGGATCAGTCCTACGAGCAGTACTTC.

The chain uses TRBV13 and TRBJ2-7; the D gene is possibly TRBD1 (7 bases). CDR3 length: 17 residues. Germline V gene data show CDR1 as PRHDT and CDR2 as FYEKMQ (reference sequence). The ends were cut back, 6 bases at V and 4 bases at J, with 25 bases in the middle. The CDR3, as DNA: TGTGCCAGCAGTCTATCGCAGGGGGGCGTAGAGGGTTACGAGCAGTACTTC. Translating it yields CASSLSQGGVEGYEQYF.